Following are 32 T cell receptor beta chains from one sample sequenced in a study of OX40 agonist ivuxolimab in advanced cancers. Using immunoSEQ multiplex PCR, the repertoire was profiled, and TCRdb retains in-frame clones only, with some absent. The sample includes 40,000 to 45,000 clones, 85% to 90% seen only once; the top ten take around 6%. The sample was CD4+ or CD8+ T cells sorted from blood, taken in a trial of the OX40 agonist ivuxolimab. These receptors were taken from an adult with an advanced solid tumor such as melanoma, head and neck, liver or kidney cancer.

V is TRBV20-1 and J is TRBJ2-7; D gene ambiguous. The CDR3 length is 11 residues. Germline CDR1 is DFQATT and CDR2 is SNEGSKA (reference sequence). In DNA form, the CDR3 reads TGCAGCCCCCGAACGTCCTACGAGCAGTACTTC. Its protein product is CSPRTSYEQYF.

V is TRBV9 and J is TRBJ1-2; 9 nucleotides match TRBD1. Germline-derived CDR1 and CDR2 are SGDLS and YYNGEE. This CDR3 has 15 amino acids. Trimming took 4 bases from V and 8 from J; bases not matched to a gene: 12. CDR3 in DNA: TGTGCCAGCAGCCCCTATGGGGGGACAGGGAGAGGCTACACCTTC. This gives the protein CASSPYGGTGRGYTF.

This rearrangement joins TRBV6-6 to TRBJ1-1; tentatively, D is TRBD1 (5 bases). Germline V gives CDR1 MNHNY, CDR2 SVGAGI (reference sequence). The CDR3 extends over 15 amino acids. Trimming took off 2 bases at V and 0 bases at J, with 10 bases between the two ends. The CDR3 coding sequence is TGTGCCAGCAGTTACAACGGGGGATTGAACACTGAAGCTTTCTTT. As protein: CASSYNGGLNTEAFF.

The rearrangement links TRBV15 to TRBJ2-5; D is perhaps TRBD2 (5 bases). The CDR3 sequence is 11 residues long. Germline V gene data show CDR1 as LNHNV and CDR2 as YYDKDF (reference sequence). The ends were cut back, 11 bases at V and 3 bases at J, with 10 bases in the middle. CDR3 coding DNA: TGTGCCGCTGGACTTGAAGAGACCCAGTACTTC. Encoded protein: CAAGLEETQYF.

The V call is TRBV19, the J call TRBJ1-1, with 10 bases lining up with TRBD1. Germline V lookup: CDR1 LNHDA, CDR2 SQIVND (reference sequence). The CDR3 has 14 amino acids. V was clipped by 7 bases and J by 5 bases; unmatched bases: 7. The CDR3 DNA is TGTGCCAGTAAAAAGGGACAGGGGAATACTGAAGCTTTCTTT. Protein: CASKKGQGNTEAFF.

The chain has TRBV5-1 and TRBJ2-3; TRBD2 matches at 7 bases. V gave up 4 bases and J gave up 5 bases; unmatched junction bases: 7. This CDR3 region has 14 residues. From germline, CDR1 is SGHRS and CDR2 YFSETQ. CDR3 sequence reads: CASSHGTTGDTQYF. CDR3 DNA sequence: TGCGCCAGCAGCCACGGGACTACTGGAGATACGCAGTATTTT.

This chain joins TRBV7-9 and TRBJ1-5; perhaps TRBD1 as D (6 bases). Deletions cut 5 bases from V and 6 bases from J, with 14 bases between. The germline gives CDR1 SEHNR, CDR2 FQNEAQ (reference sequence). This CDR3 region has 14 residues. The CDR3 sequence is CASSTHRDGQPQHF. In DNA, the CDR3 is TGTGCCAGCAGCACCCACAGGGACGGTCAGCCCCAGCATTTT. Combining the CDR3 with reference TRBV7-9 and TRBJ1-5 gives the whole variable domain DTGVSQNPRHKITKRGQNVTFRCDPISEHNRLYWYRQTLGQGPEFLTYFQNEAQLEKSRLLSDRFSAERPKGSFSTLEIQRTEQGDSAMYLCASSTHRDGQPQHFGDGTRLSIL.

V and J are TRBV5-1 and TRBJ2-5, with D perhaps matching TRBD1 (6 bases). CDR3 length equals 15 residues. Trimming pared 0 bases from V and 2 bases from J, leaving 11 bases between. Looked up from germline, CDR1 is SGHRS and CDR2 is YFSETQ. The CDR3 loop is CASSLDGQLQETQYF. The CDR3 DNA reads TGCGCCAGCAGCTTGGACGGACAGCTGCAAGAGACCCAGTACTTC.

The CDR3 protein is CASSPPGLHTDTQYF. The CDR3 nucleotides are TGTGCCAGCTCACCACCTGGTCTCCACACAGATACGCAGTATTTT. The J gene is TRBJ2-3, the V gene TRBV18; no firm D call. The CDR3 spans 15 residues. Germline assignment: CDR1 KGHSH and CDR2 LQKENI. V dropped 0 bases and J dropped 2 bases, with 9 bases sitting between them.

This clone has only a few counts. The junction departs from the called germline gene at one end, perhaps through a read error. The chain is built from TRBV7-7 and TRBJ2-1; 11 bases map to TRBD1. CDR1 SSHAT and CDR2 FNYEAQ come from the germline V gene (reference sequence). The CDR3 sequence is 15 residues long. CDR3 in DNA: TGTGCTAGCAGCCGGGGACAGGGGGATTACAATGAGCAGTTCTTC. Translated, it gives CASSRGQGDYNEQFF.

The V call is TRBV29-1, the J call TRBJ2-7; 9 bases fit TRBD2. The CDR3 extends over 12 amino acids. J was trimmed by 3 bases and V by 6 bases; bases with no gene match: 3. Germline CDR1 and CDR2: SQVTM and ANQGSEA. In DNA, the CDR3 is TGCAGCGTACTTAGCGGGAGCTACGAGCAGTACTTC. It specifies CSVLSGSYEQYF.

On this clone itself: The same CDR3 also results from other DNA sequences found in this sample. This chain links TRBV5-4 with TRBJ1-4; D perhaps matches TRBD1 (6 bases). Per germline, CDR1 SGHNT and CDR2 YYREEE (reference sequence). The CDR3 is 15 amino acids. Trimming removed 0 bases from V and 8 bases from J, with 14 bases in between. DNA for the CDR3: TGTGCCAGCAGCTTGGCAGGAGGGGGAGTCGAAAAACTGTTTTTT. Protein sequence: CASSLAGGGVEKLFF. Full variable domain (rest looked up from reference TRBV5-4 and TRBJ1-4): ETGVTQSPTHLIKTRGQQVTLRCSSQSGHNTVSWYQQALGQGPQFIFQYYREEENGRGNFPPRFSGLQFPNYSSELNVNALELDDSALYLCASSLAGGGVEKLFFGSGTQLSVL.

V and J are TRBV27 and TRBJ2-7; D is ambiguous. The CDR3 runs to 11 residues. Trimming left V 4 bases short and J 4 bases short, with 5 bases between. Germline V lookup: CDR1 MNHEY, CDR2 SMNVEV (reference sequence). CDR3 in DNA: TGTGCCAGCAGTTCGAGATACGAGCAGTACTTC. Translation: CASSSRYEQYF.

The V and J genes are TRBV29-1 and TRBJ2-3; TRBD2 might be the D (6 bases). The V and J ends lost 5 bases and 2 bases respectively, with 20 bases between them. CDR1 is SQVTM and CDR2 is ANQGSEA in the germline V gene. This CDR3 has 16 residues. CDR3 protein: CSVSALAPTPTDTQYF. In DNA, the CDR3 is TGCAGCGTTTCCGCACTAGCTCCCACCCCCACAGATACGCAGTATTTT.

CDR3 protein: CASTPAGGGAYEQYF. Here the CDR3 DNA reads TGTGCCAGCACCCCAGCGGGGGGGGGCGCCTACGAGCAGTACTTC. The chain has TRBV6-1 and TRBJ2-5, with TRBD2 identical over 10 bases. The J call may not be correct, given that the DNA end is closer to TRBJ2-7. CDR3 length: 15 residues. The germline V gene encodes CDR1 MNHNS and CDR2 SASEGT.

The chain recombines TRBV7-2 with TRBJ2-1, with D unclear. CDR3 length: 12 residues. CDR1 and CDR2 (germline): SGHTA, FQGNSA. Trimming removed 2 bases at V and 8 bases at J, with 7 bases between. Written as DNA, the CDR3 is TGTGCCAGCAGCTTAACTGGTTATGAGCAGTTCTTC. This encodes CASSLTGYEQFF.

V and J are TRBV2 and TRBJ1-1; D ambiguous. CDR3 length: 14 amino acids. Germline V gives CDR1 SNHLY, CDR2 FYNNEI. V was pared by 7 bases and J by 4 bases, with 16 bases between. The CDR3 loop reads CASTEQEISTEAFF. The CDR3, as DNA: TGTGCCAGCACTGAGCAGGAGATTTCCACTGAAGCTTTCTTT.

This clone appeared a single time. J is TRBJ2-2 and V is TRBV4-2; D might be TRBD2 (5 bases). The V and J ends lost 0 bases and 3 bases respectively, with 14 bases between them. This CDR3 is built from 17 residues. Germline V lookup: CDR1 LGHNA, CDR2 YNFKEQ. Here the CDR3 reads CASSQDYGGSHTGELFF. The CDR3 nucleotides are TGTGCCAGCAGCCAAGATTACGGTGGGAGTCACACCGGGGAGCTGTTTTTT.

The V gene is TRBV10-3, the J gene TRBJ2-3, with 12 bases fitting TRBD2. Germline V gene lookup returns CDR1 ENHRY and CDR2 SYGVKD. CDR3 length equals 16 residues. Trimming removed 4 bases from V and 6 bases from J; junction bases left unmatched: 8. CDR3 nucleotides: TGTGCCATCAGTGGGACTAGCGGGAATGTTCAGGATACGCAGTATTTT. Amino acids: CAISGTSGNVQDTQYF.

In DNA form, the CDR3 reads TGTGCCAGTAGTCCGGGACAGATCATTGGAAACACCATATATTTT. Encoded protein: CASSPGQIIGNTIYF. This chain connects TRBV19 to TRBJ1-3, with 7 positions matching TRBD1. Germline loops: CDR1 LNHDA, CDR2 SQIVND (reference sequence). V was pared by 5 bases and J by 3 bases, with 7 bases of the junction left unmatched. The CDR3 extends over 15 amino acids. The whole variable domain, remainder taken from reference TRBV19 and TRBJ1-3, is DGGITQSPKYLFRKEGQNVTLSCEQNLNHDAMYWYRQDPGQGLRLIYYSQIVNDFQKGDIAEGYSVSREKKESFPLTVTSAQKNPTAFYLCASSPGQIIGNTIYFGEGSWLTVV.

The chain uses TRBV9 and TRBJ1-3, with 8 bases matching TRBD1. The CDR3 is 15 residues long. V lost 5 bases, J lost 0 bases, and 4 bases stayed unmatched. Germline CDR1 and CDR2: SGDLS and YYNGEE. Here the CDR3 reads CASRAGGGSGNTIYF. CDR3 DNA sequence: TGTGCCAGCAGGGCAGGGGGCGGCTCTGGAAACACCATATATTTT.

The chain recombines TRBV28 with TRBJ1-5; D perhaps matches TRBD1 (6 bases). This CDR3 spans 13 amino acids. Germline CDR1 is MDHEN and CDR2 is SYDVKM. V lost 1 base, J lost 7 bases, and 8 bases lay in between. The CDR3 reads CASSLLGGQPQHF. Written as DNA, the CDR3 is TGTGCCAGCAGTTTATTAGGGGGACAGCCCCAGCATTTT.

V gene TRBV19 combines with J gene TRBJ2-2; D perhaps matches TRBD2 (7 bases). This CDR3 contains 15 residues. V was shortened by 7 bases and J by 3 bases, with 15 bases between the two germline ends. Germline V lookup: CDR1 LNHDA, CDR2 SQIVND (reference sequence). The CDR3 sequence is CASKGGGRDTGELFF. The DNA for the CDR3 is TGTGCCAGTAAGGGAGGGGGACGGGACACCGGGGAGCTGTTTTTT.

The chain uses TRBV11-1 and TRBJ1-1, with D perhaps TRBD1 (6 bases). Trimming removed 3 bases from V and 3 bases from J, with 11 bases in between. The CDR3 extends over 14 amino acids. Germline loops: CDR1 SGHAT, CDR2 FQDESV (reference sequence). The CDR3 reads CASSLRGRDTEAFF. For the CDR3, the DNA is TGTGCCAGCAGCTTGAGGGGGAGGGACACTGAAGCTTTCTTT.

The chain carries TRBV5-1 and TRBJ2-7; 7 nucleotides line up with TRBD1. In germline, CDR1 is SGHRS, CDR2 YFSETQ. The trim removed 1 base at V and 3 bases at J, leaving 4 bases unmatched. The CDR3 contains 14 residues. The CDR3 here is CASSLKGAGYEQYF. The CDR3 DNA reads TGCGCCAGCAGCTTGAAGGGGGCAGGCTACGAGCAGTACTTC.

This chain joins TRBV19 and TRBJ2-3, with D maybe TRBD1 (5 bases). CDR3 size: 13 residues. Germline CDR1 is LNHDA and CDR2 is SQIVND (reference sequence). The V end was cut by 6 bases, the J end by 6 bases, with 13 bases between. CDR3 residues: CASSSAGKDTQYF. In DNA, the CDR3 is TGTGCCAGTAGCTCGGCAGGGAAGGATACGCAGTATTTT.

The chain couples TRBV18 to TRBJ2-1; D is uncertain. Trimming took off 4 bases at V and 7 bases at J, with 14 bases between the two ends. Germline assignment: CDR1 KGHSH and CDR2 LQKENI. The length of the CDR3 is 14 residues. The CDR3 DNA sequence: TGTGCCAGCTCACAATACGATACAAGGAATGAGCAGTTCTTC. Its protein product is CASSQYDTRNEQFF.

The rearrangement joins TRBV2 to TRBJ1-1; D remains unclear. CDR1 is SNHLY, CDR2 FYNNEI, per germline. V lost 7 bases and J lost 0, with 9 bases in between. The CDR3 consists of 13 residues. CDR3 amino acids: CASNGDLNTEAFF. In nucleotides, the CDR3 is TGTGCCAGCAATGGAGATTTGAACACTGAAGCTTTCTTT.

V is TRBV28 and J is TRBJ2-7, with D possibly matching TRBD1 (5 bases). Germline loops: CDR1 MDHEN, CDR2 SYDVKM. There are 12 residues in the CDR3. With 6 bases removed from V and 3 bases from J, the gap between germline ends came to 9 bases. The CDR3 reads CASRKTVYEQYF. CDR3 sequence (DNA): TGTGCCAGCAGAAAGACAGTCTACGAGCAGTACTTC.

The chain is built from TRBV20-1 and TRBJ1-2; D gene unclear. CDR3 length equals 11 residues. Germline assignment: CDR1 DFQATT and CDR2 SNEGSKA (reference sequence). The V gene lost 6 bases and the J gene lost 8 bases, with 13 bases spanning the gap. In nucleotides, the CDR3 is TGCAGTGCAAACACTGGTGGGGGCTACACCTTC. It translates to CSANTGGGYTF.

CDR3 sequence (DNA): TGTGCCAGCAGCGAGAGACAGGGTCGAGCTCTTAGCAATCAGCCCCAGCATTTT. It specifies CASSERQGRALSNQPQHF. The chain recombines TRBV28 with TRBJ1-5, with 7 bases that match TRBD1. The germline CDR1 and CDR2 sequences are MDHEN and SYDVKM. The CDR3 spans 18 residues. The V segment lost 6 bases and the J segment 0 bases; nucleotides outside the gene matches: 14.

This chain links TRBV7-9 with TRBJ1-4; unclear D gene. Trimming removed 6 bases from V and 5 bases from J, with 10 bases in between. CDR1 is SEHNR, CDR2 FQNEAQ, per germline (reference sequence). The CDR3 runs 13 residues. CDR3 residues: CASSGGLNEKLFF. Here the CDR3 DNA reads TGTGCCAGCAGTGGTGGTCTGAATGAAAAACTGTTTTTT.